This T cell receptor (beta chain) was recovered during a study of T cell responses to AZD1222 COVID-19 vaccine. Comment on this clone: Antigen: not known.

Method: immunoSEQ multiplex PCR; TCRdb's copy keeps in-frame clones and lacks some. The table includes over 95,000 clones, about nine tenths detected once. Overall study results and limits: Sampling that yielded the repertoires occurred only after the peak T cell response. Nearly half of spike-specific TCRs reportedly go after variant regions that carry no mutations.

This TCR was sampled from an adult in good health. The specimen comprised peripheral blood, sampled on day 0 of AZD1222 vaccination.

CDR3 DNA sequence: TGTGCCAGCAGCAAAGCGCTTTTTCCTAGCAATCAGCCCCAGCATTTT. Protein sequence: CASSKALFPSNQPQHF. This chain joins TRBV21-1 and TRBJ1-5. TRBV21-1 is noted as a pseudogene. The CDR3 extends over 16 amino acids.